These 20 T cell receptor beta chains were sequenced from one sample in a study of T cell responses to AZD1222 COVID-19 vaccine. TCRdb's copy holds only in-frame clones and misses some; the assay was immunoSEQ multiplex PCR. This table holds some 130,000 clones, approximately 91% found once. Sequencing used peripheral blood, obtained 28 days after the second AZD1222 dose. Receptors originate from an adult who received the AZD1222 COVID-19 vaccine.

The rearrangement links TRBV7-8 to TRBJ1-2, with D uncertain. The CDR3 is made up of 16 amino acids. Germline CDR1 and CDR2: SGHVS and FQNEAQ. V lost 4 bases and J 8 bases, leaving 23 bases between the germline ends. The CDR3 DNA is TGTGCCAGCAGCTCGGACGTAAAGGGCCCCCGGCGAGGCTACACCTTC. Translated: CASSSDVKGPRRGYTF. Supplemented by reference TRBV7-8 and TRBJ1-2, the full variable domain reads GAGVSQSPRYKVAKRGQDVALRCDPISGHVSLFWYQQALGQGPEFLTYFQNEAQLDKSGLPSDRFFAERPEGSVSTLKIQRTQQEDSAVYLCASSSDVKGPRRGYTFGSGTRLTVV.

The CDR3 DNA follows: TGCAGCTTTACGGGGACGGCGAACACTGAAGCTTTCTTT. Protein: CSFTGTANTEAFF. V is TRBV29-1 and J is TRBJ1-1; D perhaps matches TRBD1 (5 bases). Germline values: CDR1 SQVTM, CDR2 ANQGSEA. CDR3 length equals 13 residues. The V end was cut by 8 bases, the J end by 1 base, with 14 bases between.

This chain uses TRBV5-1 with TRBJ1-2, with 8 positions matching TRBD1. Germline values: CDR1 SGHRS, CDR2 YFSETQ. The CDR3 runs to 17 residues. The ends lost 2 bases at V and 7 bases at J; junction bases unmatched: 16. CDR3 region: CASSLVFFSDRAGGYTF. The DNA for the CDR3 is TGCGCCAGCAGCTTAGTGTTTTTTTCGGACAGGGCGGGTGGCTACACCTTC.

The chain recombines TRBV2 with TRBJ1-2; tentatively, D is TRBD1 (6 bases). Per germline, CDR1 SNHLY and CDR2 FYNNEI. This CDR3 is 13 amino acids long. V gave up 6 bases and J gave up 8 bases, with 16 bases separating them. In nucleotides, the CDR3 is TGTGCCAGCAGACTCCAGACAGGAGAAGGCTACACCTTC. The encoded protein is CASRLQTGEGYTF.

The genes are TRBV12-3 or TRBV12-4 and TRBJ2-7; D is unclear. Deletions cut 2 bases from V and 3 bases from J, with 5 bases between. The CDR3 loop spans 12 amino acids. The CDR3 here is CASSLSDYEQYF. In DNA form, the CDR3 reads TGTGCCAGCAGTTTATCGGACTACGAGCAGTACTTC.

J is TRBJ2-2 and V is TRBV2; D gene uncertain. Germline lookup yields CDR1 SNHLY and CDR2 FYNNEI. Trimming took off 5 bases at V and 1 base at J, with 8 bases between the two ends. This CDR3 has 14 amino acids. The CDR3 protein is CASSFKRNTGELFF. Here the CDR3 DNA reads TGTGCCAGCAGTTTCAAGCGGAACACCGGGGAGCTGTTTTTT.

This chain links TRBV7-6 with TRBJ2-2, with 12 positions matching TRBD2. In germline, CDR1 is SGHVS, CDR2 FNYEAQ. The CDR3 has 16 residues. J lost 8 bases, V lost 2 bases, and 6 bases had no gene match. DNA for the CDR3: TGTGCCAGCAGCTTAAACCTAGCGGGAGGGACAGGGGAGCTGTTTTTT. Translating it yields CASSLNLAGGTGELFF.

The CDR3 reads CASSLVPPTYEQYF. For the CDR3, the DNA is TGTGCCAGCAGTCTTGTTCCACCTACCTACGAGCAGTACTTC. J is TRBJ2-7 and V is TRBV2; unclear D gene. This CDR3 spans 14 amino acids. V was clipped by 5 bases and J by 2 bases, with 13 bases between them. Germline V CDR1 and CDR2: SNHLY, FYNNEI.

DNA of the CDR3: TGTGCCAGCTCACCAGACAGGTTCCCCTACGAGCAGTACTTC. Its translation is CASSPDRFPYEQYF. The chain is built from TRBV18 and TRBJ2-7; D is possibly TRBD1 (6 bases). Looked up from germline, CDR1 is KGHSH and CDR2 is LQKENI. This CDR3 contains 14 residues. Trimming removed 2 bases at V and 2 bases at J, with 10 bases between.

This sequence joins TRBV18 and TRBJ1-1; D gene unclear. The CDR3 is 13 residues long. V was trimmed by 3 bases and J by 4 bases, leaving 9 bases between them. CDR1 is KGHSH and CDR2 is LQKENI in the germline V gene. CDR3 sequence (DNA): TGTGCCAGCTCACCCCTGTCCCGCACTGAAGCTTTCTTT. This gives the protein CASSPLSRTEAFF.

The chain carries TRBV9 and TRBJ2-7; tentatively, D is TRBD2 (5 bases). V was clipped by 0 bases and J by 6 bases, with 13 bases between them. This CDR3 is 14 amino acids long. Per the germline V gene, CDR1 is SGDLS and CDR2 is YYNGEE. DNA of the CDR3: TGTGCCAGCAGCGTAGATGGACTCCCCCGCGAGCAGTACTTC. Translation gives CASSVDGLPREQYF.

The V gene is TRBV5-1, the J gene TRBJ2-7; a possible D gene is TRBD2 (5 bases). The CDR3 is 13 amino acids. Germline CDR1 and CDR2: SGHRS and YFSETQ. Trimming took off 1 base at V and 7 bases at J, with 12 bases between the two ends. CDR3 nucleotides: TGCGCCAGCAGCTTGTATTCCCCGGGGGAGCAGTACTTC. Translating gives CASSLYSPGEQYF.

J is TRBJ1-2 and V is TRBV19, with TRBD1 matching 7 bases. Germline CDR1 LNHDA, CDR2 SQIVND (reference sequence). CDR3 length equals 13 residues. After removal of 3 bases from V and 8 bases from J, the junction contained 6 bases not matched to a gene. CDR3 bases: TGTGCCAGTAGTATCGACAGGGCTGGCGGCTACACCTTC. It translates to CASSIDRAGGYTF.

CDR3 nucleotide sequence: TGTGCCAGCAGCTTAGTGACAGATACGCAGTATTTT. Its protein is CASSLVTDTQYF. The rearrangement uses TRBV28 and TRBJ2-3; no reliable D call. Per germline, CDR1 MDHEN and CDR2 SYDVKM. The CDR3 has 12 residues. The V end was cut by 6 bases, the J end by 3 bases, with 7 bases between.

The CDR3 protein is CASSRGLAGGEDTQYF. Here the CDR3 DNA reads TGTGCCAGCAGCCGAGGACTAGCGGGAGGTGAAGATACGCAGTATTTT. The chain couples TRBV3-1 (or the pseudogene TRBV3-2) to TRBJ2-3; 14 bases match TRBD2. V lost 4 bases, J lost 5 bases, and 5 bases stayed unmatched. The germline V gene has CDR1 LGHDT and CDR2 YNNKEL (reference sequence). The CDR3 runs to 16 residues.

The chain joins TRBV28 to TRBJ2-3; the D is unclear. This CDR3 comprises 12 residues. Germline V lookup: CDR1 MDHEN, CDR2 SYDVKM. V gave up 2 bases and J gave up 7 bases, with 7 bases separating them. CDR3 nucleotide sequence: TGTGCCAGCAGTTTAGAAGCTCATACGCAGTATTTT. Translation gives CASSLEAHTQYF.

This chain joins TRBV5-4 and TRBJ2-5, with D possibly being TRBD1 (6 bases). CDR1 is SGHNT, CDR2 YYREEE, per germline (reference sequence). Between the trimmed V and J ends, which lost 3 bases and 1 base, there was a span of 10 bases. The CDR3 sequence is 14 residues long. The CDR3 DNA reads TGTGCCAGCAGCTCTACAGGGAGCCAAGAGACCCAGTACTTC. Translation: CASSSTGSQETQYF.

This chain joins TRBV19 and TRBJ1-1; D gene unclear. The CDR3 is made up of 17 amino acids. Trimming took 7 bases from V and 2 from J, leaving 23 bases between them. Germline values: CDR1 LNHDA, CDR2 SQIVND (reference sequence). CDR3 nucleotides: TGTGCCAGTACCACAAGGCACTCCAGATTCACCAACACTGAAGCTTTCTTT. It codes for CASTTRHSRFTNTEAFF.

This clone was observed once. The chain carries TRBV18 and TRBJ1-2; D gene uncertain. Germline CDR1 and CDR2: KGHSH and LQKENI. CDR3 size: 13 residues. V lost 3 bases, J lost 4 bases, and 9 bases lay in between. This CDR3 reads CASSPSNLYGYTF. The CDR3 DNA is TGTGCCAGCTCACCCAGCAACCTCTATGGCTACACCTTC.

The V gene is TRBV5-4, the J gene TRBJ2-1; D is uncertain. The ends were cut back, 0 bases at V and 7 bases at J, with 17 bases in the middle. CDR3 size: 16 residues. Germline CDR1 and CDR2: SGHNT and YYREEE (reference sequence). This chain's CDR3 is CASSLESTRRRNEQFF. CDR3 in DNA: TGTGCCAGCAGCTTGGAGAGCACCAGAAGGCGGAATGAGCAGTTCTTC.